This T cell receptor (beta chain) was recovered during a study of cytomegalovirus exposure and HLA in healthy donors. Study observations and caveats: Presence/absence analyses treated sequencing depth as roughly uniform across donors.

Trimming took 2 bases from V and 7 from J, leaving 10 bases between them. The CDR3 extends over 13 amino acids. CDR1 and CDR2 (germline): SGHTS, YDEGEE. The PCR made use of 60 Vbeta and 13 Jbeta primers. The repertoire was sequenced with immunoSEQ multiplex PCR; TCRdb's copy has only in-frame clones and lacks some. Among 90,000 or so clones, approximately 80% were seen once, and the ten largest hold less than 4%. Concerning this clone: Its antigen is as yet unknown.

Sequencing was done on a sample of PBMCs. The clonotype comes from a man aged 25 to 40 in good health and CMV-seropositive. This chain uses TRBV5-8 with TRBJ1-5; D is ambiguous. CDR3 loop: CASSFGREQPQHF. The CDR3 nucleotides read TGTGCCAGCAGCTTTGGGAGGGAGCAGCCCCAGCATTTT.